This record looks at one T cell receptor beta chain sequence and its context. This CDR3 comprises 15 residues. The V and J ends lost 4 bases and 0 bases respectively, with 9 bases between them. Germline V gene sequence: CDR1 SGHVS, CDR2 FQNEAQ. This record comes from a study of OX40 agonist ivuxolimab in advanced cancers. Study background: Dose-escalation subjects each had hepatocellular carcinoma, melanoma, renal cell or head and neck cancer. Participants could have had prior anti-PD-1, anti-PD-L1 or anti-CTLA-4 therapy, and approximately 40% had some. Males comprised roughly four fifths of the group, whose mean age was approximately 62 years (range roughly 20 to 85).

TCRdb's copy holds only in-frame clones and misses some; the assay was immunoSEQ multiplex PCR. This sample yields approximately 80,000 clones, of which more than 85% are seen a single time; approximately 7% belongs to the top ten. The clonotype was recovered from an adult with an advanced solid tumor such as melanoma, head and neck, liver or kidney cancer. This chain connects TRBV7-8 to TRBJ1-4; weak D call: TRBD1 (5 bases). The material sequenced was CD4+ or CD8+ T cells sorted from blood, taken in a trial of the OX40 agonist ivuxolimab. CDR3 loop: CASSSWTPTNEKLFF. The CDR3 nucleotides are TGTGCCAGCAGCTCCTGGACACCAACTAATGAAAAACTGTTTTTT.